This T cell receptor beta chain stems from a study of glioma-infiltrating T cells after dendritic cell vaccination. Time point of the sample: after dendritic cell vaccination, including at tumor progression/relapse. Data came from immunoSEQ multiplex PCR; TCRdb stores just in-frame clones and leaves some out. The sample records fewer than 75,000 clones, about 83% being singletons. The V segment lost 1 base and the J segment 2 bases; nucleotides outside the gene matches: 1. The CDR3 is made up of 15 amino acids. Per germline, CDR1 SGDLS and CDR2 YYNGEE. The clonotype was recovered from a human donor with glioblastoma. The chain combines TRBV9 with TRBJ2-3, with 10 bases fitting TRBD2. The sequencing used blood, collected after dendritic cell vaccination. The CDR3 coding sequence is TGTGCCAGCAGCGTAAGCGGGGGGGCCACAGATACGCAGTATTTT. Translation: CASSVSGGATDTQYF. The variable domain in full, completed from reference TRBV9 and TRBJ2-3, reads DSGVTQTPKHLITATGQRVTLRCSPRSGDLSVYWYQQSLDQGLQFLIQYYNGEERAKGNILERFSAQQFPDLHSELNLSSLELGDSALYFCASSVSGGATDTQYFGPGTRLTVL.